What follows describes a single T cell receptor (beta chain). The data belong to a study of CD8 T cells in Susac syndrome. Reverse transcription of about 0.45 to 1 ug RNA was carried out with random hexamers. A multiplex approach, immunoSEQ multiplex PCR, amplified TCR beta CDR3 across 54 Vbeta and 13 Jbeta. TCRdb fed the immunoSEQ multiplex PCR reads into MiXCR, producing one record per CDR3 protein. Found here are 74,000 or so distinct CDR3 sequences, 85% to 95% of them singletons; the top ten hold about 0.52%. The CDR3 loop spans 15 amino acids. Germline assignment: CDR1 SGHDN and CDR2 FVKESK. V was cut by 3 bases and J by 0 bases, with 9 bases left in between.

The source is a human donor with Susac syndrome. V and J are TRBV14 and TRBJ1-3; D is unclear. Sequences were obtained from CD4+ T cells from PBMCs. DNA of the CDR3: TGTGCCAGCAGCCATCTCGACAACTCTGGAAACACCATATATTTT. This gives the protein CASSHLDNSGNTIYF.